A single sample gave rise to the 6 T cell receptor beta chains below, sequenced in a study of cytomegalovirus exposure and HLA in healthy donors. Amplification used 60 Vbeta primers and 13 Jbeta primers. Only in-frame clones appear in the TCRdb table, and some are missing; sequencing was by immunoSEQ multiplex PCR. The repertoire holds under 140,000 clones, with 60% to 85% as singletons. Material: PBMCs. The receptors were sampled from a woman aged 25 to 39 in good health and CMV-seronegative.

This clone has more than one count but fewer than ten. The rearrangement joins TRBV9 to TRBJ1-6, with D maybe TRBD1 (5 bases). Trimming shortened V by 4 bases and J by 7 bases, and 9 bases separated the two germline ends. CDR1 and CDR2 (germline): SGDLS, YYNGEE. The CDR3 contains 13 residues. The CDR3 region is CASSRGQNSPLHF. In nucleotides, the CDR3 is TGTGCCAGCAGCAGAGGACAAAATTCACCCCTCCACTTT. The full variable domain, completed using reference TRBV9 and TRBJ1-6, is DSGVTQTPKHLITATGQRVTLRCSPRSGDLSVYWYQQSLDQGLQFLIQYYNGEERAKGNILERFSAQQFPDLHSELNLSSLELGDSALYFCASSRGQNSPLHFGNGTRLTVT.

This clone was found once. The chain links TRBV6-1 to TRBJ2-7; the match to TRBD2 covers 10 bases. The J segment lost 2 bases and the V segment lost 2 bases, leaving 9 bases of the junction unmatched. The CDR3 spans 17 residues. Per germline, CDR1 MNHNS and CDR2 SASEGT. The CDR3 protein is CASSEFLGTSVAYEQYF. CDR3 sequence (DNA): TGTGCCAGCAGTGAATTTCTCGGGACTAGCGTAGCCTACGAGCAGTACTTC.

This clone occurred a few times. Other DNA sequences from this sample encode an identical CDR3 as well. The chain uses TRBV5-1 and TRBJ1-2, with 8 bases fitting TRBD1. This CDR3 contains 14 residues. In germline, CDR1 is SGHRS, CDR2 YFSETQ. Germline trimming cut 0 bases from V and 2 bases from J; bases unmatched to any gene: 0. The CDR3 bases are TGCGCCAGCAGCTTGGGGACAGGGAACTATGGCTACACCTTC. It is translated as CASSLGTGNYGYTF.

This chain joins TRBV2 and TRBJ2-1; the match to TRBD2 covers 10 bases. The CDR3 sequence is 15 residues long. The V gene end was trimmed by 7 bases and the J gene end by 6 bases; junction bases not matched to a gene: 9. Germline CDR1 and CDR2: SNHLY and FYNNEI. DNA of the CDR3: TGTGCCAGCACTAGGTCGGGACTAGCGTTCAATGAGCAGTTCTTC. This codes for CASTRSGLAFNEQFF.

The J gene is TRBJ2-5, the V gene TRBV7-9, with 8 positions matching TRBD1. V lost 5 bases and J lost 5; bases outside the gene matches: 4. The CDR3 has 13 amino acids. Germline V CDR1 and CDR2: SEHNR, FQNEAQ (reference sequence). CDR3 DNA: TGTGCCAGCAGCCCGACAGGGGATGAGACCCAGTACTTC. It encodes CASSPTGDETQYF.

The rearrangement links TRBV30 to TRBJ2-1, with D hard to call. The CDR3 has 13 residues. Germline loops: CDR1 GTSNPN, CDR2 SVGIG (reference sequence). Trimming took off 3 bases at V and 3 bases at J, with 9 bases between the two ends. CDR3 sequence reads: CAWSLDIYNEQFF. DNA for the CDR3: TGTGCCTGGAGCCTCGACATCTACAATGAGCAGTTCTTC. Drawing the rest from reference TRBV30 and TRBJ2-1, the complete variable domain is SQTIHQWPATLVQPVGSPLSLECTVEGTSNPNLYWYRQAAGRGLQLLFYSVGIGQISSEVPQNLSASRPQDRQFILSSKKLLLSDSGFYLCAWSLDIYNEQFFGPGTRLTVL.